The entry that follows covers one T cell receptor beta chain sequence. Its antigen is unknown. The sample originates from a study of T cell responses to AZD1222 COVID-19 vaccine. Study outcomes and limitations: Among AZD1222 vaccinees, only 5 to 7 were seropositive at baseline. Donors were mostly white British, more females; clonal diversity possibly underestimated. Along spike, vaccine-associated CD4 TCRs were found throughout, with dominance at 160-218 and 743-854. The repertoires were collected only after the peak T cell response.

Generated by immunoSEQ multiplex PCR, the TCRdb table keeps only in-frame clones and is missing some. The table lists 180,000 or so clones, about 95% of them singletons, with about 0.6% in the top ten. Trimming pared 0 bases from V and 5 bases from J, leaving 8 bases between. CDR3 length: 14 amino acids. Germline V gene sequence: CDR1 MGHDK, CDR2 SYGVNS. The sequenced sample was peripheral blood, obtained on day 0 of AZD1222 vaccination. The chain joins TRBV25-1 to TRBJ2-1; D is unclear. The receptor's source is an adult in good health. CDR3 protein: CASSEYGRDNEQFF. The CDR3 DNA sequence: TGTGCCAGCAGTGAATATGGCCGGGACAATGAGCAGTTCTTC.